This entry lists 3 T cell receptor beta chains sequenced from one sample in a study of cytomegalovirus exposure and HLA in healthy donors. PCR was performed using 60 Vbeta and 13 Jbeta primers. Libraries were prepared by immunoSEQ multiplex PCR; TCRdb keeps only in-frame clonotypes and omits some of them. The sample lists 30,000 to 45,000 clones, nearly 55% occurring once. Source material: PBMCs. The receptors come from a woman between 35 and 50 years old in good health and CMV-seropositive.

The chain links TRBV7-9 to TRBJ2-3; 7 bases fit TRBD2. The CDR3 extends over 13 amino acids. Germline V gene sequence: CDR1 SEHNR, CDR2 FQNEAQ (reference sequence). V gave up 6 bases and J gave up 6 bases; unmatched junction bases: 6. This chain's CDR3 is CASRYLGGDTQYF. As DNA, the CDR3 is TGTGCCAGCAGATACCTGGGAGGGGATACGCAGTATTTT.

This clone has only a few counts. The V call is TRBV7-9, the J call TRBJ2-5; 7 nucleotides line up with TRBD2. Germline V CDR1 and CDR2: SEHNR, FQNEAQ (reference sequence). Trimming took 4 bases from V and 4 from J; bases not matched to a gene: 6. The CDR3 loop spans 14 amino acids. CDR3: CASSSRGGLETQYF. CDR3 bases: TGTGCCAGCAGCTCACGGGGAGGGTTAGAGACCCAGTACTTC. The full variable domain, rest sourced from reference TRBV7-9 and TRBJ2-5, is DTGVSQNPRHKITKRGQNVTFRCDPISEHNRLYWYRQTLGQGPEFLTYFQNEAQLEKSRLLSDRFSAERPKGSFSTLEIQRTEQGDSAMYLCASSSRGGLETQYFGPGTRLLVL.

This chain joins TRBV21-1 and TRBJ1-2; the tabulated D call, TRBD1, remains unverified against the DNA. TRBV21-1 is recorded as a pseudogene. This CDR3 contains 16 residues. The CDR3 is CASSKGDRRRRYGYTF. The CDR3 DNA sequence: TGTGCCAGCAGCAAAGGCGACAGGAGAAGACGCTATGGCTACACCTTC.